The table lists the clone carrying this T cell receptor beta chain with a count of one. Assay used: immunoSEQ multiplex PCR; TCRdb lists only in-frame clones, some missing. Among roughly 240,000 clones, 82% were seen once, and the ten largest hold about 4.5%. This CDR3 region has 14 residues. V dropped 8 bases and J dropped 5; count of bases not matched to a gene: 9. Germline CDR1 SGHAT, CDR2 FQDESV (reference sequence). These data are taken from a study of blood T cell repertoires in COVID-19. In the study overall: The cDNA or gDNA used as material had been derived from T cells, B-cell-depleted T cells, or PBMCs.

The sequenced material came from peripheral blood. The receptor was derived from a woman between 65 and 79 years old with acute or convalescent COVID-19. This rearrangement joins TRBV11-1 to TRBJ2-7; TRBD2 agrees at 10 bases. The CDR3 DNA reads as TGTGCCAGCCGCTCCGGGACTAGCGTTAACGAGCAGTACTTC. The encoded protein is CASRSGTSVNEQYF.